This TCR beta chain was observed in a study of OX40 agonist ivuxolimab in advanced cancers. In the study overall: With ivuxolimab, an agonistic anti-OX40 (CD134) antibody, patients were treated. General study findings and limits: Among the least clonally expanded were partial responders at 0.1-3.0 mg/kg. CD4+ T cells averaged fewer expanded clones than CD8+ T cells. Both CD4+ and CD8+ T cell populations in blood had undergone clonal expansion by week 6 at 0.1 to 3.0 mg/kg.

Some clones are missing from TCRdb's copy, which holds only in-frame ones; the method was immunoSEQ multiplex PCR. The table has more than 45,000 clones, approximately 86% seen once; the top ten hold 11%. CDR3 length: 15 residues. Trimming left V 5 bases short and J 8 bases short, with 19 bases between. Germline-derived CDR1 and CDR2 are SGHVS and FQNEAQ. Worth noting for this clone: The antigen remains unidentified.

The sequencing used CD4+ or CD8+ T cells sorted from blood, collected in a trial of the OX40 agonist ivuxolimab. The origin of this receptor is an adult with an advanced solid tumor such as melanoma, head and neck, liver or kidney cancer. The J gene is TRBJ2-4, the V gene TRBV7-8; D might be TRBD1 (5 bases). DNA for the CDR3: TGTGCCAGCAGCCCGTCCCGGGCAGGGAAGGACATTCAGTACTTC. It codes for CASSPSRAGKDIQYF.